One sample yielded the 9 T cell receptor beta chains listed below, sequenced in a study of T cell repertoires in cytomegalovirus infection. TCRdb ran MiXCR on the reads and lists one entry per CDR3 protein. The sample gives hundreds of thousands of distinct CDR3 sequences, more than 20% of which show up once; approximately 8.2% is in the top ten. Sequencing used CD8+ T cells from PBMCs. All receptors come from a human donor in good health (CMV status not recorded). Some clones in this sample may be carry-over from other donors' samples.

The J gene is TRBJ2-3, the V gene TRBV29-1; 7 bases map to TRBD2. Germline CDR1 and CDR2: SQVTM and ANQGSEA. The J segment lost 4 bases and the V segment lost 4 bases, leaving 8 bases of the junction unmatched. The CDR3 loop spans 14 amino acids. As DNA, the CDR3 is TGCAGCGTTGTGGCAGCCCGGGGGGCAGATACGCAGTATTTT. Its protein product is CSVVAARGADTQYF.

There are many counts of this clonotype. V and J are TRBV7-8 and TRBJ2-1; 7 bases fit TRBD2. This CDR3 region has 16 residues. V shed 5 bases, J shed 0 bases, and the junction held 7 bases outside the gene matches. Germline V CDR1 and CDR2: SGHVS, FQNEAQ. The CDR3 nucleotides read TGTGCCAGCAGCACCTCTCCGGGGGGCTCCTACAATGAGCAGTTCTTC. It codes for CASSTSPGGSYNEQFF.

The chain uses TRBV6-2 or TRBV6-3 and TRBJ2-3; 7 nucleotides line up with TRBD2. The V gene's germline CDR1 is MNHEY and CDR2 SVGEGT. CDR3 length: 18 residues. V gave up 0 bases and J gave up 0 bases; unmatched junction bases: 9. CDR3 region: CASSYSAWAGESTDTQYF. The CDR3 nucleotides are TGTGCCAGCAGTTACTCCGCCTGGGCGGGGGAAAGCACAGATACGCAGTATTTT.

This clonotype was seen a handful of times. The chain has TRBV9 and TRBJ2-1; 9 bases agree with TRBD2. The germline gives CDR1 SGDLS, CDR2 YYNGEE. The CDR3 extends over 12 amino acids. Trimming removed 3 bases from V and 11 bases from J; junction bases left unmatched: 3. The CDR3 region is CASSGGTSQQFF. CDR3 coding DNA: TGTGCCAGCAGCGGGGGGACTAGCCAGCAGTTCTTC.

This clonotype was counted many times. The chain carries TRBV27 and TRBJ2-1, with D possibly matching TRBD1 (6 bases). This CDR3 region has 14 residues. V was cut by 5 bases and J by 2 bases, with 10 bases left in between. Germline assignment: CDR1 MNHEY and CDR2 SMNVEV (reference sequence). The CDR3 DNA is TGTGCCAGCAGTCGTGGGGGCGCCTACAATGAGCAGTTCTTC. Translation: CASSRGGAYNEQFF.

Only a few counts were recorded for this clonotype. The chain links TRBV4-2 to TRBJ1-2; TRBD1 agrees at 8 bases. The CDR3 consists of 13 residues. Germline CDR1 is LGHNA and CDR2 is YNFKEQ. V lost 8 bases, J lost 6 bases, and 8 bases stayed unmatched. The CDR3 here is CASGQGGENGYTF. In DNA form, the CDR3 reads TGTGCCAGCGGACAGGGAGGAGAGAATGGCTACACCTTC.

The CDR3 sequence is CASSLVGGHGELFF. DNA of the CDR3: TGTGCCAGCAGCTTAGTGGGTGGACACGGGGAGCTGTTTTTT. The chain combines TRBV7-9 with TRBJ2-2; D perhaps matches TRBD1 (5 bases). The CDR3 covers 14 residues. Per germline, CDR1 SEHNR and CDR2 FQNEAQ (reference sequence). Trimming removed 1 base at V and 7 bases at J, with 10 bases between.

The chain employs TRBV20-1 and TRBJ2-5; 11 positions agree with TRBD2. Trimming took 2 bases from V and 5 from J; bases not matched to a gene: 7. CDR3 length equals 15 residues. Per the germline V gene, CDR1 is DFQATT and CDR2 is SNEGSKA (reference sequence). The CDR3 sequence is CSARTSGGRGETQYF. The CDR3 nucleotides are TGCAGTGCTAGAACTAGCGGGGGCCGGGGGGAGACCCAGTACTTC.

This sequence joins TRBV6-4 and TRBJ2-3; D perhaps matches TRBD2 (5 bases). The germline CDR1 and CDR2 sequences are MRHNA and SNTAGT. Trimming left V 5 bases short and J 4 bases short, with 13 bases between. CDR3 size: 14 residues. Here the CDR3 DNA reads TGTGCCAGCAGTCCGGGCAGGACTTCAGATACGCAGTATTTT. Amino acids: CASSPGRTSDTQYF.